The rows below give T cell receptor beta chains drawn from one sample of a study of identical twins' blood T cells. TCRdb re-called the 5' RACE reads with MiXCR, one entry per CDR3 protein. The table lists fewer than 450,000 distinct CDR3 sequences, under 30% of them singletons. The material sequenced was PBMCs. All receptors derive from a woman aged 18-49 years in good health. Each CDR3 is given with its conserved first and last residue. The order of the fields is J gene, V gene, clone size, D gene, CDR3 DNA, CDR3 protein. A D gene is named only where the DNA matches it firmly. The size field is filled for only some rows; it gives once, few, many or a size class.

TRBJ1-2,TRBV20-1,few,.,TGCAGTGCTACCCTTTTCGGGGGTAACTATGGCTACACCTTC,CSATLFGGNYGYTF
TRBJ1-2,TRBV29-1,once,.,TGCAGCGTTGAAGATCCTTTCGGGGGGGCTAACTATGGCTACACCTTC,CSVEDPFGGANYGYTF
TRBJ1-1,TRBV7-9,few,.,TGTGCCAGCAGCTTACGCGGGGGTCGGGAGAACACTGAAGCTTTCTTT,CASSLRGGRENTEAFF
TRBJ2-7,TRBV5-1,once,.,TGCGCCAGCAGCGTAACCGACCCCCAACACTCCTACGAGCAGTACTTC,CASSVTDPQHSYEQYF
TRBJ2-7,TRBV12-3/TRBV12-4,.,TRBD2,TGTGCCAGCAGTTTGGGACTAGCGGGAGTGGGGTACGAGCAGTACTTC,CASSLGLAGVGYEQYF
TRBJ1-4,TRBV15,many,.,TGTGCCACCAGCAGAGGAGCGGCAGGGAGGAATGAAAAACTGTTTTTT,CATSRGAAGRNEKLFF
TRBJ1-5,TRBV6-2/TRBV6-3,few,TRBD1,TGTGCCAGCAGTTACTCAGGACAGGGAAGTCAGCCCCAGCATTTT,CASSYSGQGSQPQHF
TRBJ2-1,TRBV5-1,.,.,TGCGCCAGCAGCTTGGAGAACCCCTCCTACAATGAGCAGTTCTTC,CASSLENPSYNEQFF
TRBJ1-4,TRBV7-9,.,.,TGTGCCAGCAGTTCAACTAATGAAAAACCGTTTTTT,CASSSTNEKPFF
TRBJ1-2,TRBV5-1,.,TRBD1,TGCGCCAGCAGCTTCCGGGACAGGGCCTATGGCTACACCTTC,CASSFRDRAYGYTF
TRBJ2-1,TRBV27,once,TRBD2,TGTGCCAGCAGTACCAGCGGGAGTGGAAGTGAGCAGTTCTTC,CASSTSGSGSEQFF
TRBJ1-5,TRBV7-2,few,TRBD1,TGTGCCAGCAGCTTAGACAGGGGGCTATCAGCCCAGCATTTT,CASSLDRGLSAQHF
TRBJ1-2,TRBV6-4,.,.,TGTGCCAGCAGTGACTACTGGCAGGATAATGGCTACACCTTC,CASSDYWQDNGYTF
TRBJ2-1,TRBV7-8,.,.,TGTGCCAGCAGCTTAAATAGGTTCGACAATGAGCAGTTCTTC,CASSLNRFDNEQFF
TRBJ1-1,TRBV5-1,.,.,TGCGCTAGCAGCTTCGTGCCGGGGACTGAAGCTTTCTTT,CASSFVPGTEAFF
TRBJ1-1,TRBV20-1,.,.,TGCAGTGCTATAACCAGGGGGAACACTGAAGCTTTCTTT,CSAITRGNTEAFF
TRBJ2-3,TRBV20-1,.,TRBD2,TGCAGTGCTAGACAGGGACTAATCGCGCGAAATACGCAGTATTTT,CSARQGLIARNTQYF
TRBJ1-2,TRBV28,once,.,TGTGCCAGCAGTTTAGACTTGGACCACTATGGCTACACCTTC,CASSLDLDHYGYTF
TRBJ2-7,TRBV7-2,.,.,TGTACCAGCAGCTTACCAGCGGGTACAAGCTCCTACGAGCAGTACTTC,CTSSLPAGTSSYEQYF
TRBJ1-2,TRBV20-1,.,TRBD1,TGCAGTGCTAGAGATGACCCGACAGGGGGCTATGGCTACACCTTC,CSARDDPTGGYGYTF
TRBJ1-1,TRBV12-3/TRBV12-4,many,.,TGTGCCAGCACCCCCCGGGTTATTACTGAAGCTTTCTTT,CASTPRVITEAFF
TRBJ2-1,TRBV12-3/TRBV12-4,.,.,TGTGCCAGCAGCCGCGCCCTAGTTGGCAATGAGCAGTTCTTC,CASSRALVGNEQFF
TRBJ2-1,TRBV5-1,few,.,TGCGCCAGCAGCTTGGCGAGGACAGTATCCTACAATGAGCAGTTCTTC,CASSLARTVSYNEQFF
TRBJ1-1,TRBV7-9,.,.,TGTGCCAGCAGTCCACAGGTCGCTGAAGCTTTCTTT,CASSPQVAEAFF
TRBJ1-3,TRBV14,.,.,TGTGCCAGCAGCCAAGATCTTAGTGGGAACACCATATATTTT,CASSQDLSGNTIYF
TRBJ1-1,TRBV7-9,few,.,TGTGCCAGCAGCTCATGGGAGGGGGGGAGCACTGAAGCTTTCTTT,CASSSWEGGSTEAFF
TRBJ1-1,TRBV5-1,once,.,TGCGCCAGCAGCCCCCAGGGAAAGAACACTGAAGCTTTCTTT,CASSPQGKNTEAFF
TRBJ2-1,TRBV2,.,TRBD2,TGTGCCAGCGGGAGACTAGCGGGGTACAATGAGCAGTTCTTC,CASGRLAGYNEQFF
TRBJ2-6,TRBV5-1,few,.,TGCGCCAGCTGTCTCGTCTGGAGCTCTGGGGCCAACGTCCTGACTTTC,CASCLVWSSGANVLTF
TRBJ2-7,TRBV12-3/TRBV12-4,few,.,TGTGCCAGCAGTTTGATGCCGTACGAGCAGTACTTC,CASSLMPYEQYF
TRBJ2-7,TRBV11-2,.,.,TGTGCCAGCAGCCCCCGGCTGAACCCCTACGAGCAGTACTTC,CASSPRLNPYEQYF
TRBJ1-3,TRBV6-5,.,TRBD1,TGTGCCAGCAGTTACTTCGGACAGGGGTTGTCTGGAAACACCATATATTTT,CASSYFGQGLSGNTIYF
TRBJ2-3,TRBV29-1,.,.,TGCAGCGTTATGATAGGAGATACGCAGTATTTT,CSVMIGDTQYF
TRBJ2-2,TRBV7-2,.,.,TGTGCCAGCAGCTTTGCGGGATACGGGGAGCTGTTTTTT,CASSFAGYGELFF
TRBJ2-1,TRBV7-2,.,.,TGTGCCAGCAGCTTAGCCGCTACCTACAATGAGCAGTTCTTC,CASSLAATYNEQFF
TRBJ2-1,TRBV11-2,.,.,TGTGCCAGCAGCTTTAGCTCTATCAGCCTAGGCAGAAATGAGCAGTTCTTC,CASSFSSISLGRNEQFF
TRBJ1-4,TRBV7-9,.,.,TGTGCCAGCAGCTCTGGGACTCCGGCAACTAATGAAAAACTGTTTTTT,CASSSGTPATNEKLFF
TRBJ1-2,TRBV7-6,.,TRBD1,TGTGCCAGCAGCTCAGGACAGGGGGCGCGAAGTGGCTACACCTTC,CASSSGQGARSGYTF
TRBJ1-1,TRBV7-9,.,TRBD1,TGTGCCACCCGGGACAGGGTGTTGTACACTGAAGCTTTCTTT,CATRDRVLYTEAFF
TRBJ1-3,TRBV20-1,.,.,TGCAGTGCTAGAGGACGGGCGGCTGGAAACACCATATATTTT,CSARGRAAGNTIYF
TRBJ2-1,TRBV10-3,.,TRBD1,TGTGCCATCAGAGCGGGACAGGGGGCCAATGGGCAGTTCTTC,CAIRAGQGANGQFF